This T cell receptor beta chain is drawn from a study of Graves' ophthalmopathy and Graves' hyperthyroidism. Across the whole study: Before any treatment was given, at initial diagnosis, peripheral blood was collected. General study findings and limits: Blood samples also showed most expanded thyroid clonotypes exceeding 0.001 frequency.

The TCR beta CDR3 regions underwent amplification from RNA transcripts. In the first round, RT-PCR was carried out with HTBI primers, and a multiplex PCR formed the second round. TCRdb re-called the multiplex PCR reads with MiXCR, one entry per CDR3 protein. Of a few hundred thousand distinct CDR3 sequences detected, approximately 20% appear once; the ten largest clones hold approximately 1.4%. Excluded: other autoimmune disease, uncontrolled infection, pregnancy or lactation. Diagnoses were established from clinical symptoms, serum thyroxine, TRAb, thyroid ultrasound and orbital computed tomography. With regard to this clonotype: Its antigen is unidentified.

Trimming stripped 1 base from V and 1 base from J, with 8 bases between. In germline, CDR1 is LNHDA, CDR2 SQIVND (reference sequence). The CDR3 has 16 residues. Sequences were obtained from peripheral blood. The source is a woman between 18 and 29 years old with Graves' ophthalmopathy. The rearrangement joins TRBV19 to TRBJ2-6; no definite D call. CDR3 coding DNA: TGTGCCAGTAGTATAGCAGACGGATCTGGGGCCAACGTCCTGACTTTC. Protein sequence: CASSIADGSGANVLTF.